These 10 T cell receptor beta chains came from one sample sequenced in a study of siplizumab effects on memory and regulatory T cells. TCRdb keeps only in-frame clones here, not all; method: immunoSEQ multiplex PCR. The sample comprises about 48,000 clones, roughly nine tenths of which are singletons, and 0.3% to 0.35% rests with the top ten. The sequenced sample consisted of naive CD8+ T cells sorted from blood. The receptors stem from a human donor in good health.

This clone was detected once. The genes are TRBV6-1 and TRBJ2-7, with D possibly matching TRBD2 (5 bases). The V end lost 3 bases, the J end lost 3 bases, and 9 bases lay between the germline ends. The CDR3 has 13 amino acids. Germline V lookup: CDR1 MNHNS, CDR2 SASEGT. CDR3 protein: CASSDTGFYEQYF. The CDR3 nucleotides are TGTGCCAGCAGTGATACGGGGTTCTACGAGCAGTACTTC.

CDR3 sequence (DNA): TGTGCCAGCAGCCCGAGGGGGATCTTCTATGGCTACACCTTC. This encodes CASSPRGIFYGYTF. The chain links TRBV7-9 to TRBJ1-2; possibly TRBD1 for D (6 bases). Trimming stripped 5 bases from V and 4 bases from J, with 14 bases between. From germline, CDR1 is SEHNR and CDR2 FQNEAQ (reference sequence). This CDR3 has 14 residues.

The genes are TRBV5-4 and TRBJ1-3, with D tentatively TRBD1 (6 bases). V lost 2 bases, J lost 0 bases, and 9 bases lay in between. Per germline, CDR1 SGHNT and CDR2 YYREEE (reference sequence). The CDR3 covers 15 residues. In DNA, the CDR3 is TGTGCCAGCAGCTTCAGGGGCTCCTCTGGAAACACCATATATTTT. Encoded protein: CASSFRGSSGNTIYF.

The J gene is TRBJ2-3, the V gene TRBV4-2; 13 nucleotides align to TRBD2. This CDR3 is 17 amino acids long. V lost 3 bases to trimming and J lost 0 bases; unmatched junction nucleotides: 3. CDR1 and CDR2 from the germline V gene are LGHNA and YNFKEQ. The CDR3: CASSQETSGGSTDTQYF. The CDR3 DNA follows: TGTGCCAGCAGCCAGGAGACTAGCGGGGGGAGCACAGATACGCAGTATTTT.

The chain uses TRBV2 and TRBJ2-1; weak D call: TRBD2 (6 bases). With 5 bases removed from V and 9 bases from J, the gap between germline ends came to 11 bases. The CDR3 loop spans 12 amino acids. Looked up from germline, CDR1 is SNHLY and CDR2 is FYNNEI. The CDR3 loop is CASSPGSPEQFF. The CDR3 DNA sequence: TGTGCCAGCAGTCCCGGGAGTCCTGAGCAGTTCTTC.

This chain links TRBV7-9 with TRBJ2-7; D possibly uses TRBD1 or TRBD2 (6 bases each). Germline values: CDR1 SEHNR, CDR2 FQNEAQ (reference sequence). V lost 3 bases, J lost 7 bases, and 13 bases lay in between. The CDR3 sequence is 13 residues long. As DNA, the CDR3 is TGTGCCAGCAGCTTCGGGGGCGAAGTTGAGCAGTACTTC. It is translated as CASSFGGEVEQYF.

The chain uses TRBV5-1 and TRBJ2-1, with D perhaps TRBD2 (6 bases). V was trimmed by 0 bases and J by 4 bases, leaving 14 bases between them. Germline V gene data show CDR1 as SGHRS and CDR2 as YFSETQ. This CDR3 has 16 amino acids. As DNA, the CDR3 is TGCGCCAGCAGCTTGGCGGCTAGCGTGGGGTACAATGAGCAGTTCTTC. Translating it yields CASSLAASVGYNEQFF.

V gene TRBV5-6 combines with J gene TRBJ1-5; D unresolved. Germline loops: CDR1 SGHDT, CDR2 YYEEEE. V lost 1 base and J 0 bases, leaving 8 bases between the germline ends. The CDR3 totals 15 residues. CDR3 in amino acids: CASSLNGFSNQPQHF. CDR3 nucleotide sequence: TGTGCCAGCAGCTTGAACGGGTTTAGCAATCAGCCCCAGCATTTT.

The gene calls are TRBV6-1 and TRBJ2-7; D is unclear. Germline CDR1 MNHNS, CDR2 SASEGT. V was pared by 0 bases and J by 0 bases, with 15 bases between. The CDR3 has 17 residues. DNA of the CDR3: TGTGCCAGCAGTGAAGCGCTCGTCCGTTACAGCTCCTACGAGCAGTACTTC. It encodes CASSEALVRYSSYEQYF.

CDR3 in amino acids: CSVEDWFGQGQANYGYTF. The CDR3 DNA reads TGCAGCGTTGAAGACTGGTTTGGACAGGGCCAAGCTAACTATGGCTACACCTTC. The V and J genes are TRBV29-1 and TRBJ1-2, with 8 bases lining up with TRBD1. Germline V gene lookup returns CDR1 SQVTM and CDR2 ANQGSEA. After removal of 0 bases from V and 0 bases from J, the junction contained 12 bases not matched to a gene. The CDR3 totals 18 residues.